The rows below give T cell receptor beta chains drawn from one sample of a study of blood T cell repertoires in COVID-19. This table comes from immunoSEQ multiplex PCR, and its TCRdb copy is limited to in-frame clones, with some not included. The sample records over 250,000 clones, 90% being singletons. Sequenced material: PBMCs or T cells enriched from blood (not recorded which). These receptors all come from a woman aged 25 to 39 who had recovered from COVID-19. The CDR3 runs from the conserved cysteine through the conserved F or W. The order of the fields is CDR3 protein, CDR3 DNA, clone size, V gene, D gene, J gene. A D gene is named only where the DNA matches it firmly. Rows may omit the clone size; those that give it use once, few, many or a size class.

CASSLSQGVHGYTF | TGTGCCAGTAGCCTATCACAGGGGGTTCATGGCTACACCTTC | NA | TRBV19 | TRBD1 | TRBJ1-2
CASRNLQVNTEAFF | TGTGCCAGCCGAAACCTACAGGTGAACACTGAAGCTTTCTTT | NA | TRBV27 | NA | TRBJ1-1
CSVAGTGRTEAFF | TGCAGCGTCGCCGGGACAGGGAGGACTGAAGCTTTCTTT | NA | TRBV29-1 | TRBD1 | TRBJ1-1
CASSRSPSSYEQYF | TGTGCCAGCAGTCGTTCCCCGAGCTCCTACGAGCAGTACTTC | NA | TRBV28 | NA | TRBJ2-7
CASSKGGLQRDEQYF | TGTGCCAGTAGTAAGGGGGGACTACAAAGGGATGAGCAGTACTTC | NA | TRBV19 | NA | TRBJ2-7
CASSEVLAYEQYF | TGTGCCAGCAGTGAGGTCCTAGCCTACGAGCAGTACTTC | NA | TRBV6-4 | NA | TRBJ2-7
CATSRPGLDVYEQYF | TGTGCCACCAGCAGGCCGGGACTAGACGTCTACGAGCAGTACTTC | NA | TRBV15 | TRBD2 | TRBJ2-7
CASSASGSGYNEQFF | TGTGCCAGCAGCGCTAGCGGGAGTGGGTACAATGAGCAGTTCTTC | NA | TRBV9 | TRBD2 | TRBJ2-1
CASSTQTGWGSPLHF | TGTGCCAGCAGCACTCAGACAGGCTGGGGTTCACCCCTCCACTTT | NA | TRBV7-9 | NA | TRBJ1-6
CASSYSTTGVAGYEQYF | TGTGCCAGCAGTTACTCGACCACAGGGGTCGCTGGCTACGAGCAGTACTTC | NA | TRBV6-2/TRBV6-3 | TRBD1 | TRBJ2-7
CASSFNRPGPWPQHF | TGTGCCAGCAGTTTTAACCGGCCAGGCCCCTGGCCCCAGCATTTT | once | TRBV28 | NA | TRBJ1-5
CASSSRLAGGPGYEQYF | TGTGCCAGCAGTTCTCGACTAGCGGGAGGGCCGGGCTACGAGCAGTACTTC | NA | TRBV6-2/TRBV6-3 | TRBD2 | TRBJ2-7
CASSPLRGEWPNEQFF | TGTGCCAGCAGCCCACTTCGGGGGGAGTGGCCGAATGAGCAGTTCTTC | NA | TRBV11-2 | TRBD2 | TRBJ2-1
CASSLNGVGQPQHF | TGTGCCAGCAGCCTGAACGGGGTGGGTCAGCCCCAGCATTTT | once | TRBV27 | NA | TRBJ1-5
CAIMGGRADWNEQFF | TGTGCCATCATGGGCGGGAGGGCGGACTGGAATGAGCAGTTCTTC | NA | TRBV10-3 | TRBD2 | TRBJ2-1
CASSSTYGQGASGELFF | TGTGCCAGCAGCTCAACTTATGGACAGGGGGCATCCGGGGAGCTGTTTTTT | NA | TRBV7-6 | TRBD1 | TRBJ2-2
CASSLEGQGYGYTF | TGCGCCAGCAGCTTGGAGGGACAGGGATACGGCTACACCTTC | NA | TRBV5-1 | TRBD1 | TRBJ1-2
CASSQSENIQYF | TGTGCCAGCAGCCAAAGCGAAAACATTCAGTACTTC | NA | TRBV6-2/TRBV6-3 | NA | TRBJ2-4
CASSFVTGGYSPLHF | TGTGCCAGCAGTTTCGTGACAGGGGGGTATTCACCCCTCCACTTT | NA | TRBV27 | TRBD1 | TRBJ1-6
CASSWPGDRGDTGELFF | TGCGCCAGCAGCTGGCCTGGGGACAGGGGTGACACCGGGGAGCTGTTTTTT | NA | TRBV5-1 | TRBD1 | TRBJ2-2
CAPRSTVPSNQPQHF | TGTGCCCCCCGGTCGACAGTACCTAGCAATCAGCCCCAGCATTTT | NA | TRBV21-1 | NA | TRBJ1-5
CASSWTRSSSYNEQFF | TGTGCCAGCAGCTGGACTAGGTCTAGCTCCTACAATGAGCAGTTCTTC | NA | TRBV7-9 | TRBD2 | TRBJ2-1
CASSPQGGGSEKLFF | TGCGCCAGCAGTCCTCAAGGGGGAGGGAGTGAAAAACTGTTTTTT | NA | TRBV5-1 | NA | TRBJ1-4
CASSLENRVAAFF | TGTGCCAGCAGCTTAGAAAACAGGGTGGCAGCTTTCTTT | NA | TRBV7-9 | NA | TRBJ1-1
CASSEDVQGNQPQHF | TGTGCCAGCAGCGAAGACGTACAGGGGAATCAGCCCCAGCATTTT | few | TRBV9 | TRBD1 | TRBJ1-5
CASSLAIRGRGEQFF | TGCGCCAGCAGCTTGGCCATCAGGGGTAGGGGTGAGCAGTTCTTC | NA | TRBV5-1 | NA | TRBJ2-1
CASSMRQGATGELFF | TGTGCCAGTAGTATGAGACAGGGGGCCACCGGGGAGCTGTTTTTT | few | TRBV19 | TRBD1 | TRBJ2-2
CAWSAPSGGGSPLHF | TGTGCCTGGAGTGCCCCGAGTGGCGGTGGTTCACCCCTCCACTTT | NA | TRBV30 | NA | TRBJ1-6
CASTARDRNYNEQFF | TGTGCCAGCACTGCCCGGGACAGAAATTACAATGAGCAGTTCTTC | NA | TRBV7-8 | TRBD1 | TRBJ2-1
CAWSGKGANEKLFF | TGTGCCTGGAGTGGGAAGGGAGCTAATGAAAAACTGTTTTTT | NA | TRBV30 | NA | TRBJ1-4
CASSPSGQAYEQYF | TGTGCCAGCTCACCATCGGGACAGGCCTACGAGCAGTACTTC | NA | TRBV18 | TRBD1 | TRBJ2-7
CASTQGANYGYTF | TGTGCCAGTACTCAGGGGGCGAACTATGGCTACACCTTC | NA | TRBV19 | TRBD1 | TRBJ1-2
CASSQAGGQSSSYEQYF | TGTGCCAGCAGCCAAGCAGGGGGACAGTCGAGCTCCTACGAGCAGTACTTC | NA | TRBV4-2 | TRBD1 | TRBJ2-7
CASRDSGNPYNEQFF | TGTGCCAGCCGTGATAGCGGAAACCCCTACAATGAGCAGTTCTTC | NA | TRBV28 | NA | TRBJ2-1
CASMEAGPYTGELFF | TGTGCCAGTATGGAAGCGGGACCCTACACCGGGGAGCTGTTTTTT | few | TRBV19 | TRBD2 | TRBJ2-2
CASSEVTFSYEQYF | TGTGCCAGCAGTGAAGTGACATTCTCCTACGAGCAGTACTTC | NA | TRBV6-1 | NA | TRBJ2-7
CASSQEGRDTDTQYF | TGCGCCAGCAGCCAAGAGGGCAGGGACACAGATACGCAGTATTTT | NA | TRBV4-3 | NA | TRBJ2-3
CASSKGLAGGIDTQYF | TGTGCCAGCAGTAAGGGACTAGCGGGAGGGATAGATACGCAGTATTTT | NA | TRBV2 | TRBD2 | TRBJ2-3
CASSLDRQGLNEKLFF | TGTGCCAGCAGCTTAGATCGCCAGGGCCTTAATGAAAAACTGTTTTTT | NA | TRBV7-9 | NA | TRBJ1-4
CSARGGQGQYF | TGCAGTGCTAGGGGGGGACAGGGGCAGTACTTC | NA | TRBV20-1 | TRBD1 | TRBJ2-7
CASSQGGQETQYF | TGTGCCAGCAGCCAAGGAGGGCAAGAGACCCAGTACTTC | NA | TRBV3-1/TRBV3-2 | NA | TRBJ2-5
CASSIRSQSSYEQYF | TGTGCCAGTAGTATACGGTCACAGAGCTCCTACGAGCAGTACTTC | NA | TRBV19 | NA | TRBJ2-7
CASRKEGRDLYTGELFF | TGTGCCAGCAGGAAAGAGGGCCGGGACTTGTACACCGGGGAGCTGTTTTTT | NA | TRBV9 | NA | TRBJ2-2
CASSLERMNTGELFF | TGTGCCAGCAGTTTGGAGCGGATGAACACCGGGGAGCTGTTTTTT | NA | TRBV27 | NA | TRBJ2-2
CASSRLRDRARQVLTF | TGTGCCAGCAGCCGCCTTCGGGACAGGGCTCGCCAGGTCCTGACTTTC | NA | TRBV3-1/TRBV3-2 | TRBD1 | TRBJ2-6
CASSPGTSGRNEQFF | TGTGCCAGCAGCCCAGGGACTAGCGGGCGCAATGAGCAGTTCTTC | once | TRBV11-3 | TRBD2 | TRBJ2-1
CASSSLGTSGSKGNEQFF | TGTGCCAGCAGCTCACTCGGGACTAGCGGGAGTAAGGGCAATGAGCAGTTCTTC | NA | TRBV7-3 | TRBD2 | TRBJ2-1
CASSPDRTNTGELFF | TGTGCTAGCAGTCCTGACAGGACCAACACCGGGGAGCTGTTTTTT | NA | TRBV7-7 | NA | TRBJ2-2
CASSDPVFSTGNEQFF | TGTGCCAGCAGTGACCCCGTGTTCTCGACAGGGAATGAGCAGTTCTTC | NA | TRBV2 | TRBD1 | TRBJ2-1
CASRFQQGRDTQYF | TGTGCCAGCCGATTTCAGCAGGGCCGGGATACGCAGTATTTT | NA | TRBV19 | NA | TRBJ2-3
CASRRTGIGEKLFF | TGTGCCAGCAGGCGGACGGGGATCGGTGAAAAACTGTTTTTT | NA | TRBV27 | NA | TRBJ1-4
CASSDDSYQPQHF | TGTGCCAGCAGTGATGACAGTTACCAGCCCCAGCATTTT | NA | TRBV6-1 | NA | TRBJ1-5
CASSSSGRASYEQYF | TGTGCCAGCAGCTCGAGCGGGAGGGCCTCCTACGAGCAGTACTTC | NA | TRBV5-6 | TRBD2 | TRBJ2-7
CAWSRGLNQPQHF | TGTGCCTGGAGTAGAGGACTCAATCAGCCCCAGCATTTT | NA | TRBV30 | NA | TRBJ1-5
CAIGQMGSNQPQHF | TGTGCCATCGGACAGATGGGGAGCAATCAGCCCCAGCATTTT | NA | TRBV6-5 | NA | TRBJ1-5
CASSKNRNQPQHF | TGTGCCAGCAGCAAGAACAGGAATCAGCCCCAGCATTTT | NA | TRBV7-2 | NA | TRBJ1-5
CASSPQQGLVNYGYTF | TGTGCCAGCTCACCACAACAGGGCTTAGTGAACTATGGCTACACCTTC | NA | TRBV18 | NA | TRBJ1-2
CASSQEGAGGPNEQFF | TGCGCCAGCAGCCAAGAAGGAGCGGGAGGGCCCAATGAGCAGTTCTTC | NA | TRBV4-3 | TRBD2 | TRBJ2-1
CATSRGQGLAGGINEQFF | TGTGCCACCAGCAGAGGTCAAGGACTAGCGGGAGGGATCAATGAGCAGTTCTTC | NA | TRBV15 | TRBD2 | TRBJ2-1
CASKEDGSYNEQFF | TGTGCCAGCAAGGAGGATGGGTCCTACAATGAGCAGTTCTTC | NA | TRBV7-6 | NA | TRBJ2-1